Listed here are 26 T cell receptor beta chains from one sample, sequenced in a study of blood T cells in healthy people across ages. Primers used in a second PCR of roughly 7 to 11 cycles were a sample-barcoded 5' primer and a J-beta primer mix. TCRdb ran MiXCR on the 5' RACE reads and lists one entry per CDR3 protein. The sample carries fewer than 1,200,000 distinct CDR3 sequences, about 25% recorded once. The same sample was also studied in work on T cells of mothers and their children.

Sequenced input: blood. Source of these receptors: a girl aged 2-9 years in good health.

The chain couples TRBV7-9 to TRBJ2-5, with a tentative D call TRBD1 (6 bases). Deletions cut 7 bases from V and 5 bases from J, with 20 bases between. The CDR3 length is 15 residues. Germline V lookup: CDR1 SEHNR, CDR2 FQNEAQ (reference sequence). The DNA for the CDR3 is TGTGCCAGCATCTCCGGGGTAAAGGGGGAGGAGACCCAGTACTTC. Amino acid sequence: CASISGVKGEETQYF.

This clonotype was seen a few times. This rearrangement joins TRBV2 to TRBJ2-5; D is ambiguous. This CDR3 comprises 13 residues. CDR1 is SNHLY and CDR2 is FYNNEI in the germline V gene. The V and J ends lost 2 bases and 3 bases respectively, with 7 bases between them. The CDR3 region has the DNA TGTGCCAGCAGTGAATCACCCGAAGAGACCCAGTACTTC. Translating it yields CASSESPEETQYF.

The chain is built from TRBV20-1 and TRBJ2-1, with 15 bases identical to TRBD2. The closer fit of TRBJ2-5 to the DNA end suggests the J call may be wrong. The V gene's germline CDR1 is DFQATT and CDR2 SNEGSKA (reference sequence). The CDR3 sequence is 18 residues long. CDR3 sequence reads: CSARDPPGTSGRSETQYF. In DNA, the CDR3 is TGCAGTGCTAGAGATCCTCCCGGGACTAGCGGGAGGTCGGAGACCCAGTACTTC.

This clonotype has only a few counts. CDR3 bases: TGCAGCGTAACAAGGAGAATGAACACTGAAGCTTTCTTT. It yields the protein CSVTRRMNTEAFF. The rearrangement joins TRBV29-1 to TRBJ1-1, with D hard to call. The V and J ends lost 6 bases and 0 bases respectively, with 11 bases between them. This CDR3 has 13 amino acids. Germline-derived CDR1 and CDR2 are SQVTM and ANQGSEA.

The table lists this clonotype with a few counts. The chain recombines TRBV9 with TRBJ1-5, with D tentatively TRBD1 (5 bases). Germline V gene sequence: CDR1 SGDLS, CDR2 YYNGEE. Trimming shortened V by 0 bases and J by 3 bases, and 16 bases separated the two germline ends. The CDR3 extends over 17 amino acids. This CDR3 reads CASSVGSEGGDNQPQHF. The DNA of the CDR3 is TGTGCCAGCAGCGTAGGAAGTGAGGGAGGGGACAATCAGCCCCAGCATTTT.

This clonotype was found a few times. This chain uses TRBV20-1 with TRBJ2-1; D possibly matches TRBD1 or TRBD2 (6 bases each). This CDR3 has 15 amino acids. V gave up 3 bases and J gave up 4 bases, with 16 bases separating them. Germline CDR1 reads DFQATT; CDR2 reads SNEGSKA (reference sequence). The CDR3 nucleotides are TGCAGTGCTAGGACATTTAGGGGGAGGTACAATGAGCAGTTCTTC. This sequence encodes CSARTFRGRYNEQFF.

This clonotype was observed a handful of times. The V and J genes are TRBV29-1 and TRBJ2-2; D is possibly TRBD2 (6 bases). Germline V CDR1 and CDR2: SQVTM, ANQGSEA. Trimming removed 3 bases from V and 6 bases from J, with 11 bases in between. The CDR3 extends over 13 amino acids. CDR3 sequence reads: CSVDVWGAGELFF. In DNA form, the CDR3 reads TGCAGCGTTGACGTCTGGGGGGCCGGGGAGCTGTTTTTT.

Only a few counts were recorded for this clonotype. The chain couples TRBV7-9 to TRBJ2-3; D may be TRBD1 (6 bases). Trimming cost V 4 bases and J 4 bases, with 15 bases left between them. The CDR3 has 15 residues. Germline V gives CDR1 SEHNR, CDR2 FQNEAQ (reference sequence). CDR3 sequence: CASSSGQWVADTQYF. The CDR3 region has the DNA TGTGCCAGCAGCTCAGGACAGTGGGTCGCAGATACGCAGTATTTT.

This sequence joins TRBV14 and TRBJ2-7, with D unresolved. V was shortened by 6 bases and J by 2 bases, with 11 bases between the two germline ends. The CDR3 loop spans 13 amino acids. Looked up from germline, CDR1 is SGHDN and CDR2 is FVKESK. For the CDR3, the DNA is TGTGCCAGCAGTCTGCCGAACACCTACGAGCAGTACTTC. It translates to CASSLPNTYEQYF.

This clonotype has just a few counts. The chain uses TRBV12-3 or TRBV12-4 and TRBJ2-5; D not certain. CDR3 size: 13 residues. V was trimmed by 5 bases and J by 4 bases, leaving 11 bases between them. The CDR3: CASSRTLGETQYF. Here the CDR3 DNA reads TGTGCCAGCAGTCGGACCCTGGGAGAGACCCAGTACTTC.

This chain connects TRBV2 to TRBJ1-2, with D maybe TRBD1 (5 bases). Trimming removed 7 bases at V and 0 bases at J, with 15 bases between. CDR3 length: 15 amino acids. Per the germline V gene, CDR1 is SNHLY and CDR2 is FYNNEI. The CDR3 loop reads CASTWQGASNYGYTF. DNA of the CDR3: TGTGCCAGCACGTGGCAGGGAGCCTCTAACTATGGCTACACCTTC.

This chain links TRBV11-3 with TRBJ2-1; D uncertain. CDR3 size: 12 residues. Germline CDR1 and CDR2: SGHNT and YENEEA. The V end lost 7 bases, the J end lost 15 bases, and 19 bases lay between the germline ends. In nucleotides, the CDR3 is TGTGCCAGCACCTACCAGCAATCTAGGGTGTTCTTC. It is translated as CASTYQQSRVFF.

This clonotype has a count of ten or more. The chain couples TRBV29-1 to TRBJ1-4; D gene unclear. The ends were cut back, 5 bases at V and 0 bases at J, with 7 bases in the middle. CDR3 length equals 13 residues. CDR1 is SQVTM and CDR2 is ANQGSEA in the germline V gene. Here the CDR3 DNA reads TGCAGCGTTCGGTTCTCAACTAATGAAAAACTGTTTTTT. Protein: CSVRFSTNEKLFF.

This clonotype was seen only a few times. This chain connects TRBV6-2 or TRBV6-3 to TRBJ1-1, with D possibly matching TRBD1 (5 bases). CDR3 length equals 12 residues. The V gene lost 6 bases and the J gene lost 5 bases, with 10 bases spanning the gap. Per the germline V gene, CDR1 is MNHEY and CDR2 is SVGEGT. As DNA, the CDR3 is TGTGCCAGCAGAGAGCAGGGAACTGAAGCTTTCTTT. Protein product: CASREQGTEAFF.

The chain recombines TRBV3-1 with TRBJ1-1; the D gene is possibly TRBD1 (5 bases). The V end lost 5 bases, the J end lost 4 bases, and 17 bases lay between the germline ends. CDR1 is LGHDT, CDR2 YNNKEL, per germline (reference sequence). This CDR3 contains 15 residues. The CDR3 DNA reads as TGTGCCAGCAGCTACGACGTTGCGAGGGGCACTGAAGCTTTCTTT. It codes for CASSYDVARGTEAFF.

This clonotype was seen a handful of times. CDR3 amino acids: CSAWGANVLTF. Written as DNA, the CDR3 is TGCAGCGCTTGGGGGGCCAACGTCCTGACTTTC. The J gene is TRBJ2-6, the V gene TRBV29-1; D not resolved. The CDR3 length is 11 residues. The germline CDR1 and CDR2 sequences are SQVTM and ANQGSEA. V lost 7 bases to trimming and J lost 4 bases, with 5 bases between them.

This clonotype was counted a few times. This chain joins TRBV19 and TRBJ1-1; TRBD1 is a possible D gene (5 bases). Per the germline V gene, CDR1 is LNHDA and CDR2 is SQIVND (reference sequence). CDR3 length equals 13 residues. V gave up 3 bases and J gave up 5 bases, with 10 bases separating them. The CDR3 is CASSIRDDTEAFF. CDR3 DNA sequence: TGTGCCAGTAGTATCCGGGACGATACTGAAGCTTTCTTT.

The CDR3 nucleotides read TGCAGTGCTAGAGATAGGGGACCCTACGAGCAGTACTTC. It translates to CSARDRGPYEQYF. The V gene is TRBV20-1, the J gene TRBJ2-7, with D perhaps assigned TRBD1 or TRBD2 (5 bases each). V lost 0 bases and J 2 bases, leaving 8 bases between the germline ends. CDR1 DFQATT and CDR2 SNEGSKA come from the germline V gene (reference sequence). The CDR3 extends over 13 amino acids.

This clonotype was picked up a small number of times. Germline is not matched at one junction end, which may reflect a read error. The chain uses TRBV7-2 and TRBJ1-1; no reliable D call. The CDR3 has 13 residues. Germline V gene sequence: CDR1 SGHTA, CDR2 FQGNSA. The CDR3 DNA reads TGTGCCAGCAGCTTTAGGGTGGTGACTGAAGTTTTCTTT. This codes for CASSFRVVTEVFF.

There are a few counts of this clonotype. The genes are TRBV20-1 and TRBJ2-2; 8 bases align to TRBD2. Germline CDR1 and CDR2: DFQATT and SNEGSKA (reference sequence). V trimming: 2 bases; J trimming: 5 bases; junction bases outside the gene matches: 7. The CDR3 consists of 15 residues. CDR3 region: CSARRYRGGTGELFF. For the CDR3, the DNA is TGCAGTGCTAGAAGATATCGGGGGGGTACCGGGGAGCTGTTTTTT.

This clonotype showed up just a few times. The gene calls are TRBV15 and TRBJ2-5; D gene uncertain. Germline V gene sequence: CDR1 LNHNV, CDR2 YYDKDF (reference sequence). This CDR3 region has 14 residues. V gave up 0 bases and J gave up 1 base, with 6 bases separating them. In DNA, the CDR3 is TGTGCCACCAGCAGAGATCAGGCCCAAGAGACCCAGTACTTC. It codes for CATSRDQAQETQYF. Drawing the rest from reference TRBV15 and TRBJ2-5, the complete variable domain is DAMVIQNPRYQVTQFGKPVTLSCSQTLNHNVMYWYQQKSSQAPKLLFHYYDKDFNNEADTPDNFQSRRPNTSFCFLDIRSPGLGDTAMYLCATSRDQAQETQYFGPGTRLLVL.

This chain joins TRBV4-3 and TRBJ2-1; TRBD1 matches at 7 bases. The J call is uncertain, as TRBJ2-7 better fits the DNA end. The CDR3 runs to 15 residues. Germline CDR1 LGHNA, CDR2 YSLEER. CDR3 amino acids: CASSHYRGPSYEQYF. The CDR3 DNA reads TGCGCCAGCAGCCATTACAGGGGCCCCTCCTACGAGCAGTACTTC.

This sequence joins TRBV6-2 or TRBV6-3 and TRBJ2-1, with 12 bases lining up with TRBD2. Germline assignment: CDR1 MNHEY and CDR2 SVGEGT. J was trimmed by 0 bases and V by 0 bases; bases with no gene match: 3. There are 18 residues in the CDR3. The CDR3 sequence: CASSYSGTSGYSYNEQFF. The CDR3 nucleotides read TGTGCCAGCAGTTACTCCGGGACTAGCGGGTACTCCTACAATGAGCAGTTCTTC.

Points on this clonotype: Its ends do not fully match the called genes, so a read error is possible. The J gene is TRBJ2-3, the V gene TRBV6-4; the match to TRBD1 covers 12 bases. The CDR3 is made up of 15 amino acids. Germline CDR1 and CDR2: MRHNA and SNTAGT. CDR3 region: CASSDSGQGADTQYF. DNA for the CDR3: TGTGCCAGCAGTGACTCGGGACAGGGGGCAGATACGCAGTACTTT.

This clonotype was seen a handful of times. The V call is TRBV6-5, the J call TRBJ1-4; D not resolved. V shed 7 bases and J shed 0 bases, with 12 bases lying between them. The germline gives CDR1 MNHEY, CDR2 SVGAGI. The CDR3 sequence is 15 residues long. The CDR3 DNA reads as TGTGCCAGCACCACAACAAGGCCAACTAATGAAAAACTGTTTTTT. Encoded protein: CASTTTRPTNEKLFF.

This clonotype was found many times. The genes are TRBV11-2 and TRBJ2-5; 7 bases agree with TRBD2. With 5 bases clipped from V and 5 bases from J, the junction kept 5 bases outside the gene matches. The CDR3 extends over 13 amino acids. CDR1 and CDR2 from the germline V gene are SGHAT and FQNNGV. CDR3 nucleotides: TGTGCCAGCAGCCCACTAGCGTCGGAGACCCAGTACTTC. Its protein product is CASSPLASETQYF.